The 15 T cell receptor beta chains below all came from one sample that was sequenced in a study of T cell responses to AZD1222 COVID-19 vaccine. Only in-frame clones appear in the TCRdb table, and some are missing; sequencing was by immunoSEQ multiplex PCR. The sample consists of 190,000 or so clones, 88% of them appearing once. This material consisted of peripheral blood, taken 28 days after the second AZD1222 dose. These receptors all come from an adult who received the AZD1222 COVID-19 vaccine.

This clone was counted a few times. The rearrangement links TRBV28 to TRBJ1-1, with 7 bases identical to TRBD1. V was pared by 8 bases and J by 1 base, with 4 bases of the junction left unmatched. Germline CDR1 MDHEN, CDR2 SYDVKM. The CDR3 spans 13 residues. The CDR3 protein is CASGQGGNTEAFF. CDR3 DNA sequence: TGTGCCAGCGGGCAGGGGGGGAACACTGAAGCTTTCTTT.

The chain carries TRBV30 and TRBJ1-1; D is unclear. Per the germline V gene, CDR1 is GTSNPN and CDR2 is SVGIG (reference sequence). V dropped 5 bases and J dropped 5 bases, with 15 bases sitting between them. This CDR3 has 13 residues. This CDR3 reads CAWGKVGGTEAFF. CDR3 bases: TGTGCCTGGGGGAAGGTGGGAGGGACTGAAGCTTTCTTT. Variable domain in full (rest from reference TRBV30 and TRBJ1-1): SQTIHQWPATLVQPVGSPLSLECTVEGTSNPNLYWYRQAAGRGLQLLFYSVGIGQISSEVPQNLSASRPQDRQFILSSKKLLLSDSGFYLCAWGKVGGTEAFFGQGTRLTVV.

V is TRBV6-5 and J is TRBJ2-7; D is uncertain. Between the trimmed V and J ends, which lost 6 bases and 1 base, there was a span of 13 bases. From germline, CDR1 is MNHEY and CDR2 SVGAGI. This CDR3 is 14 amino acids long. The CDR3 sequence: CASRSTTPSYEQYF. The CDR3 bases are TGTGCCAGCAGGAGTACAACGCCGTCCTACGAGCAGTACTTC.

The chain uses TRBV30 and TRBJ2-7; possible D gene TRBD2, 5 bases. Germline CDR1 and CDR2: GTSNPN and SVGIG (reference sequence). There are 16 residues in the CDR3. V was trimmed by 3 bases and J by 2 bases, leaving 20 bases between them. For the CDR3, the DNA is TGTGCCTGGAGGAAGGCGGGTCTAGCATTACCCTACGAGCAGTACTTC. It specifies CAWRKAGLALPYEQYF.

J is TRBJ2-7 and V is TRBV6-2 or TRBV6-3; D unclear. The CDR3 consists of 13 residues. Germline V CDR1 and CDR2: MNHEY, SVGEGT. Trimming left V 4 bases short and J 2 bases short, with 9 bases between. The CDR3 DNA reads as TGTGCCAGCAGTTTACTCCGAACCTACGAGCAGTACTTC. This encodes CASSLLRTYEQYF.

The CDR3 reads CASTTGGTSRGEQFF. The DNA of the CDR3 is TGTGCCAGCACCACGGGAGGGACTAGTCGCGGTGAGCAGTTCTTC. The V call is TRBV5-6, the J call TRBJ2-1; TRBD2 matches 8 bases. CDR3 size: 15 residues. V was clipped by 6 bases and J by 9 bases; unmatched bases: 14. Germline CDR1 and CDR2: SGHDT and YYEEEE.

The CDR3 region has the DNA TGTGCCAGCAGCGTAGGAAGCGGGAGGGTCTCTGGGGCCAACGTCCTGACTTTC. Encoded protein: CASSVGSGRVSGANVLTF. The chain combines TRBV9 with TRBJ2-6, with TRBD2 matching 10 bases. The length of the CDR3 is 18 residues. V was pared by 0 bases and J by 0 bases, with 3 bases of the junction left unmatched. The V gene's germline CDR1 is SGDLS and CDR2 YYNGEE.

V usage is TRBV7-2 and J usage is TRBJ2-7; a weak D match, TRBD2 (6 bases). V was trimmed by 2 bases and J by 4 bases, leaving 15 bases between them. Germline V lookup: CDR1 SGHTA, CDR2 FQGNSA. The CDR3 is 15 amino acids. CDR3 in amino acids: CASSLPFRGVYEQYF. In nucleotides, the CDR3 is TGTGCCAGCAGCTTACCTTTCCGCGGGGTGTACGAGCAGTACTTC. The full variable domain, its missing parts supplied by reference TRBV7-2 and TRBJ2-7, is GAGVSQSPSNKVTEKGKDVELRCDPISGHTALYWYRQSLGQGLEFLIYFQGNSAPDKSGLPSDRFSAERTGGSVSTLTIQRTQQEDSAVYLCASSLPFRGVYEQYFGPGTRLTVT.

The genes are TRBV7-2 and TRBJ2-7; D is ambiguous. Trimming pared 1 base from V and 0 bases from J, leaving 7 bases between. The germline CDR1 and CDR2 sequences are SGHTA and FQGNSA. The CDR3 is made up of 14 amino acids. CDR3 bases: TGTGCCAGCAGCTTAGTCGGCAGCTCCTACGAGCAGTACTTC. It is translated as CASSLVGSSYEQYF.

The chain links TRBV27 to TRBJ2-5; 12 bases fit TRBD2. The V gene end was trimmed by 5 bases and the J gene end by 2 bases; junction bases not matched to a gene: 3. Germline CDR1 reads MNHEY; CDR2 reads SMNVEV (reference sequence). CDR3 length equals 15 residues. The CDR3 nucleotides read TGTGCCAGCAGTACAACTAGCGGGGGGCAAGAGACCCAGTACTTC. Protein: CASSTTSGGQETQYF.

The CDR3 region is CASSPHPGAGDNSYEQYF. The CDR3 DNA reads TGTGCCAGCAGCCCACACCCCGGTGCGGGAGATAACTCCTACGAGCAGTACTTC. The chain combines TRBV7-6 with TRBJ2-7, with TRBD2 identical over 7 bases. The CDR3 covers 18 residues. V lost 5 bases and J lost 0; bases outside the gene matches: 16. Germline assignment: CDR1 SGHVS and CDR2 FNYEAQ.

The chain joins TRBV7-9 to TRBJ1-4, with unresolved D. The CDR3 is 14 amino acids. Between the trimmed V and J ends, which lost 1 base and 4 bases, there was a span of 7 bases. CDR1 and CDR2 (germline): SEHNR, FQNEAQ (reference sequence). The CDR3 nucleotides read TGTGCCAGCAGCTTAGGGCAGTATAATGAAAAACTGTTTTTT. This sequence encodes CASSLGQYNEKLFF.

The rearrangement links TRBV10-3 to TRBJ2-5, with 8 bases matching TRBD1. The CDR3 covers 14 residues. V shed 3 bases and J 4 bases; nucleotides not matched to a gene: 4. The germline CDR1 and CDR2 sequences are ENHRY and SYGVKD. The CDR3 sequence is CAISEDRGGETQYF. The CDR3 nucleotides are TGTGCCATCAGTGAAGACAGGGGAGGAGAGACCCAGTACTTC.

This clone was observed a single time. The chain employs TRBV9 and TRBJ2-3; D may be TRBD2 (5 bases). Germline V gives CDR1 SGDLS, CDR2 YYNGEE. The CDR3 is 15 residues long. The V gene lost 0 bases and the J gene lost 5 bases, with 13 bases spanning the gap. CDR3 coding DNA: TGTGCCAGCAGCGTAGGCCCCCGGGGAGAAGATACGCAGTATTTT. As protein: CASSVGPRGEDTQYF.

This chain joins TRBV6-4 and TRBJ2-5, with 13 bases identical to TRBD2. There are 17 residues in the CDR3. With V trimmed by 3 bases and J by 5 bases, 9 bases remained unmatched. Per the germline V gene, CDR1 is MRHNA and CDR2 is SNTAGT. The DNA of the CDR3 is TGTGCCAGCAGTGAGAGCCCCGGGACTAGCGGGAAGGAGACCCAGTACTTC. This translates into CASSESPGTSGKETQYF.